The 19 T cell receptor beta chains presented below share a single source sample, sequenced in a study of OX40 agonist ivuxolimab in advanced cancers. Profiling relied on immunoSEQ multiplex PCR, and the TCRdb table lists in-frame clones only, not all of them. The sample includes some 50,000 clones, around 87% of them seen just once. The source was CD4+ or CD8+ T cells sorted from blood, collected in a trial of the OX40 agonist ivuxolimab. All receptors come from an adult with an advanced solid tumor such as melanoma, head and neck, liver or kidney cancer.

For this clone: In the same sample, other DNA sequences code for this CDR3. This CDR3 reads CASSLRGNQPQHF. The CDR3 DNA sequence: TGTGCCAGCAGTTTAAGGGGGAATCAGCCCCAGCATTTT. The V gene is TRBV27, the J gene TRBJ1-5; tentatively, D is TRBD1 (6 bases). Germline lookup yields CDR1 MNHEY and CDR2 SMNVEV (reference sequence). The CDR3 runs 13 residues. V gave up 2 bases and J gave up 4 bases, with 6 bases separating them.

This chain connects TRBV19 to TRBJ1-2, with D perhaps matching TRBD1 (6 bases). Trimming removed 6 bases at V and 4 bases at J, with 21 bases between. CDR3 length equals 16 residues. Per germline, CDR1 LNHDA and CDR2 SQIVND (reference sequence). CDR3 sequence: CASRKHNPGTSYGYTF. The CDR3 bases are TGTGCCAGTAGAAAACACAACCCCGGGACATCCTATGGCTACACCTTC.

The DNA for the CDR3 is TGTGCCAGCACATATGGACAGTCCTACGAGCAGTACTTC. This translates into CASTYGQSYEQYF. This chain connects TRBV2 to TRBJ2-7; D is perhaps TRBD1 (6 bases). Trimming pared 7 bases from V and 1 base from J, leaving 11 bases between. This CDR3 spans 13 amino acids. CDR1 and CDR2 from the germline V gene are SNHLY and FYNNEI.

V usage is TRBV5-1 and J usage is TRBJ2-2; TRBD2 aligns across 10 bases. V gave up 0 bases and J gave up 8 bases; unmatched junction bases: 4. The CDR3 sequence is 15 residues long. The germline V gene encodes CDR1 SGHRS and CDR2 YFSETQ. The CDR3 DNA sequence: TGCGCCAGCAGCTTGGCGGGACTAGCGCCGGGGGAGCTGTTTTTT. It encodes CASSLAGLAPGELFF.

The genes are TRBV19 and TRBJ1-4, with D possibly being TRBD1 (5 bases). V gave up 5 bases and J gave up 0 bases, with 7 bases separating them. The CDR3 spans 14 residues. The V gene's germline CDR1 is LNHDA and CDR2 SQIVND (reference sequence). The CDR3 bases are TGTGCCAGTAGTGACAGAGCAACTAATGAAAAACTGTTTTTT. It encodes CASSDRATNEKLFF.

J is TRBJ2-1 and V is TRBV7-8; 7 nucleotides agree with TRBD1. CDR1 SGHVS and CDR2 FQNEAQ come from the germline V gene. V lost 5 bases, J lost 2 bases, and 6 bases stayed unmatched. There are 15 residues in the CDR3. For the CDR3, the DNA is TGTGCCAGCAGCCCCGACAGGGACGCCTACAATGAGCAGTTCTTC. This translates into CASSPDRDAYNEQFF.

The V and J genes are TRBV19 and TRBJ2-3; D may be TRBD2 (6 bases). V dropped 3 bases and J dropped 4 bases, with 11 bases sitting between them. The germline CDR1 and CDR2 sequences are LNHDA and SQIVND (reference sequence). The CDR3 extends over 14 amino acids. CDR3 protein: CASSMRRVSDTQYF. The CDR3 nucleotides read TGTGCCAGTAGTATGCGGAGGGTGTCAGATACGCAGTATTTT.

The chain is built from TRBV27 and TRBJ1-2, with TRBD1 matching over 7 bases. Trimming at V came to 5 bases and at J to 4 bases, leaving 4 bases not matched to a gene. The CDR3 contains 13 residues. The V gene's germline CDR1 is MNHEY and CDR2 SMNVEV (reference sequence). The CDR3 sequence is CASSAGGGYGYTF. CDR3 nucleotide sequence: TGTGCCAGCAGTGCAGGGGGAGGCTATGGCTACACCTTC.

J is TRBJ2-7 and V is TRBV6-5, with D hard to call. The ends were cut back, 4 bases at V and 0 bases at J, with 10 bases in the middle. This CDR3 spans 14 amino acids. The germline CDR1 and CDR2 sequences are MNHEY and SVGAGI. Here the CDR3 reads CASSSPATSYEQYF. The CDR3 DNA reads TGTGCCAGCAGTTCTCCAGCAACCTCCTACGAGCAGTACTTC.

This sequence joins TRBV6-5 and TRBJ2-3, with 10 bases identical to TRBD1. Germline assignment: CDR1 MNHEY and CDR2 SVGAGI. The CDR3 contains 16 residues. J lost 4 bases, V lost 4 bases, and 8 bases had no gene match. The CDR3 DNA reads TGTGCCAGCAGTTTCGACCGACAGGGGGCCGCAGATACGCAGTATTTT. Protein: CASSFDRQGAADTQYF.

The chain joins TRBV6-1 to TRBJ2-1, with 8 bases identical to TRBD2. J gave up 7 bases and V 5 bases, and 7 bases lay outside the gene matches. From germline, CDR1 is MNHNS and CDR2 SASEGT. The CDR3 is made up of 14 amino acids. The CDR3 DNA sequence: TGTGCCAGCAGTACGTTACGGGGGGGTAATGAGCAGTTCTTC. Translating gives CASSTLRGGNEQFF.

J is TRBJ1-1 and V is TRBV28, with TRBD1 as a possible D gene (5 bases). Per the germline V gene, CDR1 is MDHEN and CDR2 is SYDVKM. The CDR3 consists of 14 residues. V dropped 9 bases and J dropped 4 bases, with 18 bases sitting between them. CDR3 residues: CASNPRGYRTEAFF. As DNA, the CDR3 is TGTGCCAGTAATCCTCGGGGGTACCGCACTGAAGCTTTCTTT.

The genes are TRBV6-5 and TRBJ1-5; the D is unclear. CDR1 MNHEY and CDR2 SVGAGI come from the germline V gene. The V end lost 8 bases, the J end lost 9 bases, and 14 bases lay between the germline ends. The CDR3 is 12 residues long. The CDR3 sequence: CASRSPTGPQHF. The CDR3 bases are TGTGCCAGCCGATCTCCCACGGGGCCCCAGCATTTT.

This chain connects TRBV11-3 to TRBJ1-2, with no clear D. CDR1 SGHNT and CDR2 YENEEA come from the germline V gene. Trimming took off 2 bases at V and 4 bases at J, with 8 bases between the two ends. The CDR3 has 13 residues. The CDR3 region is CASSLRNAYGYTF. DNA for the CDR3: TGTGCCAGCAGCTTAAGAAACGCCTATGGCTACACCTTC.

This rearrangement joins TRBV4-2 to TRBJ1-2; the match to TRBD1 covers 10 bases. Germline loops: CDR1 LGHNA, CDR2 YNFKEQ. The CDR3 totals 17 residues. J gave up 7 bases and V 3 bases, and 14 bases lay outside the gene matches. CDR3 sequence reads: CASSHPAWTGGLVGYTF. The CDR3 DNA is TGTGCCAGCAGCCACCCGGCGTGGACAGGGGGGTTGGTTGGCTACACCTTC.

V gene TRBV15 combines with J gene TRBJ1-5, with D tentatively TRBD1 (5 bases). The CDR3 covers 20 residues. CDR1 and CDR2 from the germline V gene are LNHNV and YYDKDF (reference sequence). Trimming left V 5 bases short and J 6 bases short, with 32 bases between. The CDR3 DNA follows: TGTGCCACCAGCGAAAACCCTACCCGGGGCGAAGGACCCCAGGGTCAGCCCCAGCATTTT. This gives the protein CATSENPTRGEGPQGQPQHF.

The chain joins TRBV6-5 to TRBJ2-7, with 11 bases identical to TRBD2. The V gene end was trimmed by 6 bases and the J gene end by 2 bases; junction bases not matched to a gene: 6. The CDR3 extends over 15 amino acids. The germline CDR1 and CDR2 sequences are MNHEY and SVGAGI. CDR3 sequence: CASSPASGRTYEQYF. CDR3 sequence (DNA): TGTGCCAGCAGCCCGGCTAGCGGGAGGACCTACGAGCAGTACTTC.

The chain uses TRBV29-1 and TRBJ1-5, with TRBD1 as a possible D gene (5 bases). Germline CDR1 is SQVTM and CDR2 is ANQGSEA. V was trimmed by 6 bases and J by 6 bases, leaving 21 bases between them. The CDR3 extends over 15 amino acids. In DNA, the CDR3 is TGCAGCGTCCTCCACGGGGCAGGGTTCACTCAGCCCCAGCATTTT. It codes for CSVLHGAGFTQPQHF. The complete variable domain, with remaining parts taken from reference TRBV29-1 and TRBJ1-5, reads SAVISQKPSRDICQRGTSLTIQCQVDSQVTMMFWYRQQPGQSLTLIATANQGSEATYESGFVIDKFPISRPNLTFSTLTVSNMSPEDSSIYLCSVLHGAGFTQPQHFGDGTRLSIL.

The table lists this clone with a count of one. The V gene is TRBV10-2, the J gene TRBJ1-1; 12 bases match TRBD1. Germline V gene lookup returns CDR1 WSHSY and CDR2 SAAADI. The CDR3 has 13 residues. V was pared by 6 bases and J by 11 bases, with 7 bases of the junction left unmatched. CDR3 region: CASRGQGARSAFF. The CDR3 nucleotides are TGCGCCAGCAGGGGACAGGGGGCGCGGTCCGCTTTCTTT.